This T cell receptor beta chain was profiled in a study of Tregs in tolerant kidney transplant recipients. CDR3 length equals 15 residues. The J segment lost 3 bases and the V segment lost 1 base, leaving 4 bases of the junction unmatched. Germline CDR1 reads MGHRA; CDR2 reads YSYEKL. Turning to this clone: Its specificity is not known.

Study-wide points: The small number of patients limits these findings pending further validation. Some patients' samples used different primers over time, so nucleotide sequences weren't comparable. Donor-specific Treg expansion exceeded global Treg expansion in tolerant patients, suggesting antigen drive.

TCRdb's table, derived via immunoSEQ multiplex PCR, lists solely in-frame clones and lacks some. The sample has about 69,000 clones; 70% to 90% are singletons. CD4+CD25+CD127- Tregs, CD4+CD25- non-Tregs, CD4 and CD8 cells were sorted. The receptor was derived from a human donor who received a combined kidney and bone marrow transplant. The sequenced sample was CD4+ T cells from blood, obtained before the transplant. The chain uses TRBV4-1 and TRBJ2-3, with 7 bases fitting TRBD2. The CDR3 reads CASSQGLAGTDTQYF. CDR3 DNA sequence: TGCGCCAGCAGCCAAGGACTAGCTGGGACAGATACGCAGTATTTT.